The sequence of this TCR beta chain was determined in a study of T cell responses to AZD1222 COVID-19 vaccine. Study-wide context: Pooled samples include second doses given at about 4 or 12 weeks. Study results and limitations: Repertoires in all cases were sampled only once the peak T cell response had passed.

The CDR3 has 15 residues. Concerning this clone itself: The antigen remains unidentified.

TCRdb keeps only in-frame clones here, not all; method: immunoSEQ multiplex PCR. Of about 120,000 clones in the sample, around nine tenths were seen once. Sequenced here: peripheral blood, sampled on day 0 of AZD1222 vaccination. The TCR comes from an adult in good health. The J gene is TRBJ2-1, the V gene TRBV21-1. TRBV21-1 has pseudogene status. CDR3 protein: CASSRDGYSGNEQFF. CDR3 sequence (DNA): TGTGCCAGCAGCCGGGACGGTTACAGTGGGAATGAGCAGTTCTTC.